The next 9 T cell receptor beta chains were all read from a single sample in a study of beta chain features in type 1 diabetes. Findings of the study overall: Among all four CD4+ subsets, Type 1 diabetes patients had TCRB CDR3s that were moderately but significantly shorter.

The sequenced template was cDNA made from the entire isolated RNA. The data were produced by immunoSEQ multiplex PCR, yet TCRdb's version contains in-frame clones alone and is incomplete. The table shows about 180,000 clones, with 6.5% to 8.5% occurring only once. No cognate antigen is known for these TCRs. The sequencing input was central memory CD4+ T cells from blood. All receptors derive from a man aged 18 to 30 with type 1 diabetes.

The chain combines TRBV11-2 with TRBJ2-1, with TRBD2 identical over 8 bases. CDR3 length: 15 amino acids. After removal of 2 bases from V and 1 base from J, the junction contained 1 base not matched to a gene. From germline, CDR1 is SGHAT and CDR2 FQNNGV. The CDR3 region is CASSLSGSSYNEQFF. Written as DNA, the CDR3 is TGTGCCAGCAGCTTAAGCGGGAGTTCCTACAATGAGCAGTTCTTC. The complete variable domain, with remaining parts taken from reference TRBV11-2 and TRBJ2-1, reads EAGVAQSPRYKIIEKRQSVAFWCNPISGHATLYWYQQILGQGPKLLIQFQNNGVVDDSQLPKDRFSAERLKGVDSTLKIQPAKLEDSAVYLCASSLSGSSYNEQFFGPGTRLTVL.

The chain links TRBV5-1 to TRBJ1-5; D is perhaps TRBD1 (5 bases). From germline, CDR1 is SGHRS and CDR2 YFSETQ. The ends were cut back, 0 bases at V and 5 bases at J, with 15 bases in the middle. The CDR3 is 16 amino acids. The CDR3 region is CASSLDGQGPHQPQHF. In nucleotides, the CDR3 is TGCGCCAGCAGCTTGGACGGGCAGGGCCCCCATCAGCCCCAGCATTTT.

The chain uses TRBV6-5 and TRBJ2-7; the D gene is possibly TRBD1 (6 bases). Germline CDR1 reads MNHEY; CDR2 reads SVGAGI. The CDR3 spans 11 residues. The CDR3 coding sequence is TGTGCAGCCGGACAGTTCTACGAGCAGTACTTC. It codes for CAAGQFYEQYF.

Only a few counts were recorded for this clone. The chain combines TRBV29-1 with TRBJ2-5, with D possibly being TRBD1 (7 bases). There are 17 residues in the CDR3. The germline V gene has CDR1 SQVTM and CDR2 ANQGSEA. Trimming pared 4 bases from V and 7 bases from J, leaving 28 bases between. CDR3 amino acids: CSVGWGRAGGSSGTQYF. The CDR3 nucleotides read TGCAGCGTTGGTTGGGGTCGGGCAGGGGGGTCGTCAGGGACCCAGTACTTC.

In its sample, this clone was seen a few times. The chain is built from TRBV5-1 and TRBJ2-1; a possible D gene is TRBD1 (5 bases). The V gene lost 1 base and the J gene lost 8 bases, with 10 bases spanning the gap. Germline CDR1 SGHRS, CDR2 YFSETQ. This CDR3 comprises 13 residues. CDR3 sequence (DNA): TGCGCCAGCAGCTTGATAGGGGTCCATGAGCAGTTCTTC. Protein product: CASSLIGVHEQFF.

The gene calls are TRBV15 and TRBJ2-7, with D maybe TRBD2 (6 bases). V was trimmed by 1 base and J by 2 bases, leaving 9 bases between them. From germline, CDR1 is LNHNV and CDR2 YYDKDF (reference sequence). This CDR3 is built from 14 residues. In nucleotides, the CDR3 is TGTGCCACCAGCAGAGGCGGGAATACCTACGAGCAGTACTTC. It yields the protein CATSRGGNTYEQYF.

The chain uses TRBV5-1 and TRBJ2-7, with 11 nucleotides matching TRBD2. Trimming took 1 base from V and 5 from J; bases not matched to a gene: 8. Germline V gene sequence: CDR1 SGHRS, CDR2 YFSETQ. This CDR3 contains 16 residues. CDR3 coding DNA: TGCGCCAGCAGCTTGTTCGCTAGCGGGGGGTACCACGAGCAGTACTTC. Amino acid sequence: CASSLFASGGYHEQYF.

V and J are TRBV4-2 and TRBJ1-1, with D possibly matching TRBD1 (6 bases). CDR3 length: 16 residues. Trimming removed 4 bases at V and 8 bases at J, with 23 bases between. Germline CDR1 reads LGHNA; CDR2 reads YNFKEQ. The CDR3 DNA follows: TGTGCCAGCAGCCGAGAGGCTGGACAGAGGGGTCGAGAAGCTTTCTTT. Protein product: CASSREAGQRGREAFF.

This clone was observed a few times. V and J are TRBV7-8 and TRBJ2-3, with D hard to call. The CDR3 runs to 13 residues. Germline CDR1 and CDR2: SGHVS and FQNEAQ. V was shortened by 9 bases and J by 7 bases, with 17 bases between the two germline ends. The CDR3 coding sequence is TGTGCCAGTACGACTGGTTTTTCGAATACGCAGTATTTT. It specifies CASTTGFSNTQYF.